This TCR beta chain was identified in a study of T cells after posttransplantation cyclophosphamide. With regard to this clone: What it recognizes is unknown.

Produced via immunoSEQ multiplex PCR; TCRdb's table is partial and in-frame only. The sample has tens of thousands of clones; roughly 90% are singletons. Controls had myeloablative marrow grafts with methotrexate and calcineurin inhibitor, sampled at 1 year. This CDR3 has 14 residues. The germline V gene has CDR1 MNHEY and CDR2 SMNVEV (reference sequence). V dropped 5 bases and J dropped 1; count of bases not matched to a gene: 5. General study points: Later blood repertoires were often dominated by clones from the donor CD8+ memory compartment. Recipient CMV seropositivity and CMV reactivation strongly tracked TRB clonality. Skin or GI-infiltrating T cells shared few TRB sequences with blood.

The receptor was derived from a female patient aged 45 to 65 who received an allogeneic stem cell transplant from an unrelated donor, was CMV-positive, and had chronic GVHD only. The T cells may come from the graft donor. The sequencing here drew on PBMCs, taken after an allogeneic stem cell transplant with a calcineurin inhibitor and methotrexate. The chain has TRBV27 and TRBJ2-7; 7 nucleotides line up with TRBD1. This CDR3 is CASSRTGQSYEQYF. CDR3 in DNA: TGTGCCAGCAGTAGGACGGGACAGTCCTACGAGCAGTACTTC.